This T cell receptor beta chain was sequenced during a study of shared clonotypes between healthy human individuals. Study-level background: Each donor's CD4 naive and CD4 memory cells filled three plates apiece, CD8 naive two, and CD8 memory one.

Around 30,000 T cell genomes, or roughly 200 ng DNA, went into the sorted-subset replicate PCRs. Some clones are missing from TCRdb's copy, which holds only in-frame ones; the method was immunoSEQ multiplex PCR. The data show 850,000 to 1,100,000 clones, approximately 80% seen once. V was shortened by 5 bases and J by 5 bases, with 12 bases between the two germline ends. There are 13 residues in the CDR3. Germline V CDR1 and CDR2: SGHTA, FQGTGA. The chain is built from TRBV7-3 and TRBJ2-5, with a tentative D call TRBD1 (5 bases). Sequencing was performed on memory CD4+ T cells from PBMCs. Subset described: CD45RA-negative fraction. The sequence came from a man aged 18 to 29 in good health. Some clones in this sample may be carry-over from other donors' samples. In nucleotides, the CDR3 is TGTGCCAGCAGCCGACAGCTCCGGGAGACCCAGTACTTC. Amino acid sequence: CASSRQLRETQYF.